This T cell receptor (beta chain) appears in the sequencing data of a study of shared clonotypes between healthy human individuals (dated by TCRdb to about 2020). As for the study more broadly: A couple of women and a few men aged 18 to 49 years were included in the cohort. For each donor, CD4 naive and CD4 memory were each run on three plates, CD8 naive on two plates, and CD8 memory on one plate. To estimate repertoire size and how much clonotype sharing occurs between individuals, the study deeply sequenced the blood TCR repertoires of roughly 5 healthy adults. Libraries were prepared and TCR repertoires were sequenced by different laboratories using diverse techniques, in order to increase sequencing depth and limit assay-specific biases. Leukapheresis yielded between about 0.8 and 8.9 billion PBMCs per donor. Study-level results and caveats: When a few donors were compared, the shared fraction of clonotypes was about 5.2% for naive CD4, roughly 3.4% for naive CD8, more than 2% for memory CD4, and around 0.4% for memory CD8. Rarefaction of sorted-subset datasets indicated incomplete sequencing despite the large sequencing depth. Compared with non-shared clonotypes, the clonotypes found in all four sorted-subset donors had higher generation probabilities. The small number of donors limited the genetic and exposure-history diversity represented. Pairwise subsampling led to the expectation that sequencing depth would affect the degree of clonotype sharing among donors. Naive subsets generally had larger estimated clonotype richness than memory subsets did. Sampling was restricted to blood, and TCR repertoires in tissues likely differ from the TCR repertoires found in blood.

Using the deep immunoSEQ assay, multiplex PCR amplified TCR CDR3 regions from genomic DNA. For each cell subset, the extracted genomic DNA was distributed evenly across all wells of several immunoSEQ 96-well plates, and each plate served as one replicate. Each replicate PCR for sorted subsets received around 200 ng genomic DNA, equal to about 29,000 T cell genomes. Purified libraries were quantified with a Qubit 3.0 fluorometer, sized on a Bioanalyzer 2100, and re-quantified with the KAPA Library Quantification kit. Each immunoSEQ 96-well plate was sequenced on its own single-read 150-cycle Illumina NextSeq 550 flow cell. The published analysis was carried out like this. The immunoSEQ output contained only junctional sequences without quality scores, so filtering could not match that applied to full-length reads. To assign V/J genes and CDR3, sequences were annotated against IMGT germline references using PyIR, a Python wrapper for IgBLAST v1.9. Reads were removed for weak V/J assignments (E-value above 1e-6), missing CDR3, stop codons, out-of-frame junctions, or ambiguous translated residues. A V3J clonotype was defined by an identical inferred V gene, J gene, and CDR3 amino acid sequence. The percentage overlap between two repertoires was calculated by dividing the number of shared unique clonotypes by the size of the smaller repertoire. Richness of each repertoire was evaluated using RTK rarefaction, the Chao1 estimator, and Recon v2.1 estimates of unobserved clonotypes. For all TCRbeta clonotypes obtained by the gDNA method from a few donors, generation probabilities were computed with OLGA. Held by TCRdb, this immuneACCESS table contains in-frame sequences only and omits some clones. Under half of the omission traces to an unresolved V gene where checked; the cause of the rest is unknown. V, J and clone size reflect that table, while D and trimming were determined from the DNA. The sample yields around 2.1 million clones; nearly 97% were counted once. 0.1% to 0.15% of the sample goes to the ten largest clones.

The donors were healthy, HIV-negative adults who had no recently reported acute infections or vaccinations. All donors were Caucasian adults living in Nashville, Tennessee, USA. Magnetic negative selection was used to enrich CD4+ T cells, after which naive cells were positively selected on CD45RA and the negative fraction became the memory subset. Blood was collected by leukapheresis, and PBMCs were isolated by Ficoll-Histopaque density gradient centrifugation and then cryopreserved in liquid nitrogen vapor phase. Analytical flow cytometry was used to check the purity and quantity of every magnetically sorted T cell population. From each sorted fraction, genomic DNA was isolated and quantified by UV absorbance on a Nanodrop 2000c. The germline V gene yields MGHRA for CDR1 and YSYEKL for CDR2. V is cut by 4 bases and J by 4 bases, and the space between the germline ends is 16 bases. The CDR3 contains 15 residues, cysteine and phenylalanine counted. Only the CDR3 region is kept as DNA, spanning 45 bases read in frame from base 1.

With respect to this clone: The specificity of this receptor is unknown. Base qualities are missing; no much larger clone stands one base away.

Sequences were obtained from naive CD4+ T cells sorted from blood. The label giving this sample's cell subset or site can be read as: CD45RA+ positively selected. This receptor was identified in a man between 18 and 29 years old in good health. This receptor chain uses TRBV4-1 and TRBJ1-1, with a weak D call of TRBD1 (5 bases match). CDR3 reads: CASSRTAAGITEAFF. The sequenced DNA: TGCGCCAGCAGCCGAACCGCTGCAGGGATCACTGAAGCTTTCTTT.